This T cell receptor beta chain was identified during a study of blood T cell repertoires in COVID-19 (dated by TCRdb to about 2020). Looking at the study overall: Collaborator samples came from the United States, Italy and Spain and covered acute and convalescent phases of COVID-19. The dataset comprised deeply sampled blood TCRbeta repertoires from subjects exposed to, actively infected with, or recovered from COVID-19. The prospective study material was composed of cDNA or gDNA derived from T cells, B-cell-depleted T cells, or PBMCs. The samples were drawn from two sources: the first 160 participants of the ongoing ImmuneRACE study, and 950 to 1,500 subjects contributed by 6 global collaborators. HLA class I and class II types, where available, came from metadata supplied by the sample provider rather than from assay-based typing. Nearly every sample came with metadata listing a de-identified subject ID, COVID-19 status, age in years and sex. The repertoires were released in a freely available public database meant as a resource for research on the immune response to SARS-CoV-2.

Whole blood was collected in K2EDTA tubes by collaborating institutions according to the institutions' own protocols. For TCRbeta analysis, collaborators shipped samples in one of three forms: frozen whole blood, isolated PBMCs, or DNA extracted from either of those sample types. The research as a whole found: How much clinical and demographic metadata was included differed by source and by participant, and the metadata was provided uncurated.

Turning to this clone: This receptor's antigen is unknown. No quality values exist for individual bases; no much larger clone is one base distant.

The immunoSEQ Assay, a bias-controlled multiplex PCR, was used to amplify TCRbeta CDR3 regions from genomic DNA. The paper's processing steps were these. The number of nucleated cells in each sample was estimated from the amplification of reference gene primers within the assay. Sequence reads were collapsed and filtered to measure the absolute abundance of every unique TCRbeta CDR3 rearrangement. For each sample, productive Simpson clonality was calculated as the square root of Simpson's diversity index over productive rearrangements. The immuneACCESS repertoire file appears here via TCRdb, limited to in-frame rearrangements. These files lack a portion of the clones; in checked studies, under half of the deficit traces to unresolved V genes, and the cause of the others is not known. V and J calls and clone size are as listed in that table; D and trimming were resolved from the DNA. For this sample the table gives 65,000 to 90,000 clones, of which more than 80% were detected only once. Clones ranked in the top ten supply about 7% of the sample.

CDR1 and CDR2 are drawn from the germline V gene: SNHLY, FYNNEI. V lost 5 bases and J lost 5 bases, and the count of bases not matched to a germline gene is 8. CDR3 length: 15 amino acids, cysteine to phenylalanine. Just CDR3 DNA is preserved here, 45 bases in frame from base 1. The sequence joins TRBV2 to TRBJ1-4, with 7 bases aligning to TRBD1. The receptor was derived from a human donor in a cohort sampled during active COVID-19. Sequencing was performed on peripheral blood. The CDR3: CASSLQTGRNEKLFF. The base sequence is TGTGCCAGCAGTCTCCAGACAGGGAGAAATGAAAAACTGTTTTTT.